A single sample is the source of the 19 T cell receptor beta chains below, sequenced in a study of cytomegalovirus exposure and HLA in healthy donors. This PCR relied on a set of 60 Vbeta primers and 13 Jbeta primers. Clones were sequenced by immunoSEQ multiplex PCR, and TCRdb holds only the in-frame ones, with some missing. Among roughly 150,000 clones listed, approximately 80% were seen once. Source material: PBMCs. All receptors derive from a man aged 30 to 39 in good health and CMV-seronegative.

This chain uses TRBV28 with TRBJ2-6; 10 nucleotides align to TRBD1. Germline CDR1 reads MDHEN; CDR2 reads SYDVKM. This CDR3 spans 17 amino acids. After removal of 7 bases from V and 0 bases from J, the junction contained 6 bases not matched to a gene. DNA of the CDR3: TGTGCCAGCACTCACGGGACAGGGGTCTCTGGGGCCAACGTCCTGACTTTC. This gives the protein CASTHGTGVSGANVLTF.

The V and J genes are TRBV28 and TRBJ1-1; 7 nucleotides agree with TRBD1. J was trimmed by 6 bases and V by 2 bases; bases with no gene match: 3. Germline V gene sequence: CDR1 MDHEN, CDR2 SYDVKM. This CDR3 spans 13 amino acids. CDR3 loop: CASSLGTESEAFF. The CDR3 coding sequence is TGTGCCAGCAGTTTAGGGACAGAGTCTGAAGCTTTCTTT.

The chain has TRBV28 and TRBJ2-3; 10 positions match TRBD2. This CDR3 region has 13 residues. V dropped 7 bases and J dropped 8; count of bases not matched to a gene: 6. Germline loops: CDR1 MDHEN, CDR2 SYDVKM. The CDR3 coding sequence is TGTGCCAGCACCAGCGGGAGGGCGGTTACGCAGTATTTT. It yields the protein CASTSGRAVTQYF.

In its sample, this clone was seen a few times. The chain links TRBV7-6 to TRBJ1-5; 11 bases are a match to TRBD1. Germline V gene data show CDR1 as SGHVS and CDR2 as FNYEAQ. The CDR3 has 16 amino acids. The ends lost 5 bases at V and 5 bases at J; junction bases unmatched: 8. The CDR3 DNA reads TGTGCCAGCAGCCCGTTCGGGACAGGGGGAGATCAGCCCCAGCATTTT. As protein: CASSPFGTGGDQPQHF.

J is TRBJ2-4 and V is TRBV4-1, with D possibly TRBD2 on 7 matching bases. The CDR3 contains 14 residues. Germline CDR1 reads MGHRA; CDR2 reads YSYEKL. Trimming cost V 4 bases and J 6 bases, with 13 bases left between them. As DNA, the CDR3 is TGCGCCAGCAGCCGGGCGGGGGCGGGAAACATTCAGTACTTC. This sequence encodes CASSRAGAGNIQYF.

Only one count was recorded for this clone. Other nucleotide sequences from this sample produce the same CDR3. CDR3 coding DNA: TGTGCCAGCAGCTCCCGGGAGGGGCAGCCCCAGCATTTT. As protein: CASSSREGQPQHF. The chain recombines TRBV6-5 with TRBJ1-5; D possibly corresponds to TRBD1 (5 bases). V was shortened by 6 bases and J by 7 bases, with 13 bases between the two germline ends. The CDR3 is made up of 13 amino acids. The germline V gene encodes CDR1 MNHEY and CDR2 SVGAGI.

This clone was seen a handful of times. The chain links TRBV29-1 to TRBJ2-1; a weak D match, TRBD1 (6 bases). Germline-derived CDR1 and CDR2 are SQVTM and ANQGSEA. CDR3 length: 16 amino acids. The V end lost 1 base, the J end lost 1 base, and 14 bases lay between the germline ends. DNA for the CDR3: TGCAGCGTTGAAGGTCGGAACAGGGTTTCCTACAATGAGCAGTTCTTC. This encodes CSVEGRNRVSYNEQFF.

This chain links TRBV2 with TRBJ2-7, with 7 nucleotides matching TRBD1. The CDR3 consists of 13 residues. V dropped 7 bases and J dropped 5; count of bases not matched to a gene: 8. Germline V CDR1 and CDR2: SNHLY, FYNNEI. The CDR3 DNA sequence: TGTGCCAGCAAGCAGGACAGGTCGCACGAGCAGTACTTC. The encoded protein is CASKQDRSHEQYF.

The count of this clone is one. The chain recombines TRBV10-3 with TRBJ2-6; perhaps TRBD2 as D (6 bases). Germline V lookup: CDR1 ENHRY, CDR2 SYGVKD. This CDR3 has 17 residues. Trimming left V 6 bases short and J 0 bases short, with 15 bases between. CDR3 sequence: CAISPSGRSSGANVLTF. In nucleotides, the CDR3 is TGTGCCATCAGCCCTTCAGGGAGGAGCTCTGGGGCCAACGTCCTGACTTTC.

The rearrangement uses TRBV15 and TRBJ1-1; perhaps TRBD1 as D (5 bases). CDR3 size: 14 residues. Trimming shortened V by 4 bases and J by 4 bases, and 13 bases separated the two germline ends. The germline V gene encodes CDR1 LNHNV and CDR2 YYDKDF (reference sequence). The DNA for the CDR3 is TGTGCCACCAGCACGGCAGGGTCAGCCACTGAAGCTTTCTTT. Residues: CATSTAGSATEAFF.

The chain recombines TRBV13 with TRBJ2-3; the D gene is possibly TRBD1 (6 bases). Deletions cut 5 bases from V and 2 bases from J, with 14 bases between. Germline V gives CDR1 PRHDT, CDR2 FYEKMQ (reference sequence). The CDR3 contains 15 residues. The CDR3 DNA sequence: TGTGCCAGCAGCAACAGGGTTTCGGACACAGATACGCAGTATTTT. This codes for CASSNRVSDTDTQYF.

The rearrangement joins TRBV4-1 to TRBJ1-5; D might be TRBD1 (6 bases). Trimming cost V 0 bases and J 6 bases, with 12 bases left between them. CDR3 length equals 15 residues. The germline V gene has CDR1 MGHRA and CDR2 YSYEKL. CDR3 sequence: CASSQDTGTGQPQHF. The CDR3 coding sequence is TGCGCCAGCAGCCAAGATACAGGGACCGGTCAGCCCCAGCATTTT.

This chain uses TRBV5-4 with TRBJ1-2; possible D gene TRBD1, 5 bases. Germline V gene sequence: CDR1 SGHNT, CDR2 YYREEE (reference sequence). The CDR3 contains 14 residues. Deletions cut 4 bases from V and 5 bases from J, with 15 bases between. This CDR3 reads CASSPRGRSYGYTF. The CDR3 DNA reads as TGTGCCAGCAGCCCCCGGGGGAGGTCTTATGGCTACACCTTC.

This sequence joins TRBV5-6 and TRBJ2-1; 7 bases agree with TRBD1. In germline, CDR1 is SGHDT, CDR2 YYEEEE. CDR3 length: 14 amino acids. Losses at the gene ends were 6 bases for V and 8 bases for J; bases not matched to a gene: 11. As DNA, the CDR3 is TGTGCCAGCAACATCGTGACAGGGTTCCATGAGCAGTTCTTC. This encodes CASNIVTGFHEQFF.

The chain uses TRBV7-9 and TRBJ2-5; 8 nucleotides align to TRBD1. This CDR3 region has 17 residues. The ends lost 6 bases at V and 4 bases at J; junction bases unmatched: 16. Germline loops: CDR1 SEHNR, CDR2 FQNEAQ (reference sequence). This chain's CDR3 is CASSSTGQGALGETQYF. CDR3 DNA sequence: TGTGCCAGCAGTTCGACAGGGCAGGGGGCGTTGGGAGAGACCCAGTACTTC.

The chain recombines TRBV6-5 with TRBJ2-7, with a weak D call TRBD1 (5 bases). V gave up 0 bases and J gave up 0 bases, with 9 bases separating them. CDR1 is MNHEY, CDR2 SVGAGI, per germline. The CDR3 sequence is 15 residues long. CDR3 in DNA: TGTGCCAGCAGTTACTCGATAGGGGACTCCTACGAGCAGTACTTC. Amino acids: CASSYSIGDSYEQYF.

This clone was seen once. This chain links TRBV28 with TRBJ1-1; possibly TRBD1 for D (6 bases). This CDR3 has 16 residues. The V and J ends lost 4 bases and 3 bases respectively, with 18 bases between them. CDR1 is MDHEN and CDR2 is SYDVKM in the germline V gene. CDR3: CASSWNRVPIDTEAFF. Written as DNA, the CDR3 is TGTGCCAGCAGTTGGAACAGGGTACCAATCGACACTGAAGCTTTCTTT.

CDR3 loop: CASSVWNGAYEQYF. In DNA form, the CDR3 reads TGTGCCAGCAGCGTATGGAACGGGGCCTACGAGCAGTACTTC. This chain connects TRBV7-2 to TRBJ2-7; D possibly corresponds to TRBD2 (5 bases). The germline V gene has CDR1 SGHTA and CDR2 FQGNSA. Trimming removed 5 bases from V and 2 bases from J, with 13 bases in between. This CDR3 is built from 14 residues.

The chain is built from TRBV28 and TRBJ1-2; 10 bases agree with TRBD1. Germline values: CDR1 MDHEN, CDR2 SYDVKM. The ends lost 5 bases at V and 1 base at J; junction bases unmatched: 7. There are 16 residues in the CDR3. The CDR3 coding sequence is TGTGCCAGCAGTGGGACAGGGGCAATGTATAACTATGGCTACACCTTC. It specifies CASSGTGAMYNYGYTF.